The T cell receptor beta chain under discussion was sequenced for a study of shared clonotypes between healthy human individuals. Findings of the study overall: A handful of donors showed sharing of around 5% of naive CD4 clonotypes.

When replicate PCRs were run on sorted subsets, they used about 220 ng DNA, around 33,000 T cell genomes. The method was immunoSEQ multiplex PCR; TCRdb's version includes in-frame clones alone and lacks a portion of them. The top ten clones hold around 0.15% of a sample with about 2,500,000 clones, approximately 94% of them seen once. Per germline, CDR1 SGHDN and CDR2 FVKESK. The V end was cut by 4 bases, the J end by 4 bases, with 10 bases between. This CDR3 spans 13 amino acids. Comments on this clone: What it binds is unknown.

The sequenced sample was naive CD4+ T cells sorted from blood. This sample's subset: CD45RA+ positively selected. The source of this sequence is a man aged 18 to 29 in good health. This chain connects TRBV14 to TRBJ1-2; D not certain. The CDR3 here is CASSPQSGYGYTF. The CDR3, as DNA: TGTGCCAGCAGCCCACAATCTGGCTATGGCTACACCTTC. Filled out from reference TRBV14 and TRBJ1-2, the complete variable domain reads EAGVTQFPSHSVIEKGQTVTLRCDPISGHDNLYWYRRVMGKEIKFLLHFVKESKQDESGMPNNRFLAERTGGTYSTLKVQPAELEDSGVYFCASSPQSGYGYTFGSGTRLTVV.